The rows below give T cell receptor beta chains drawn from one sample of a study of blood T cell repertoires in COVID-19. TCRdb's copy holds only in-frame clones and misses some; the assay was immunoSEQ multiplex PCR. This table holds a few hundred thousand clones, around 87% found once. Specimen: peripheral blood. The receptor source for this set is a woman aged 60 to 75 with COVID-19, enrolled during active disease. Each CDR3 is given with its conserved first and last residue. A D gene is named only where the DNA matches it firmly. Size is stated for part of the rows, as once, few or many counts, or as a class when the clone is expanded.

J gene: TRBJ1-4; D gene: TRBD1; CDR3 length: 15; V gene: TRBV18; clone size: .; CDR3 protein: CASSRRDRGGEKLFF; CDR3 DNA: TGTGCCAGCTCACGGCGGGACAGGGGAGGTGAAAAACTGTTTTTT
J gene: TRBJ2-5; D gene: TRBD2; CDR3 length: 14; V gene: TRBV4-3; clone size: .; CDR3 protein: CASSQVALAGGKYF; CDR3 DNA: TGCGCCAGCAGCCAAGTAGCATTAGCGGGAGGGAAGTACTTC
J gene: TRBJ2-5; D gene: .; CDR3 length: 14; V gene: TRBV5-4; clone size: .; CDR3 protein: CASSSKVGSETQYF; CDR3 DNA: TGTGCCAGCAGCTCGAAAGTTGGGAGTGAGACCCAGTACTTC
J gene: TRBJ2-7; D gene: TRBD2; CDR3 length: 15; V gene: TRBV4-2; clone size: .; CDR3 protein: CASSPGLAGVQEQYF; CDR3 DNA: TGTGCCAGCAGCCCAGGACTAGCGGGAGTACAAGAGCAGTACTTC
J gene: TRBJ2-1; D gene: .; CDR3 length: 13; V gene: TRBV19; clone size: .; CDR3 protein: CASSISGNNEQFF; CDR3 DNA: TGTGCCAGTAGTATATCAGGGAACAATGAGCAGTTCTTC
J gene: TRBJ1-5; D gene: .; CDR3 length: 13; V gene: TRBV30; clone size: .; CDR3 protein: CAWRGQGNQPQHF; CDR3 DNA: TGTGCCTGGAGGGGCCAGGGCAATCAGCCCCAGCATTTT
J gene: TRBJ1-1; D gene: TRBD1; CDR3 length: 17; V gene: TRBV28; clone size: .; CDR3 protein: CASSSSRGYKGSTEAFF; CDR3 DNA: TGTGCCAGCAGTTCTTCCAGGGGGTATAAAGGTTCGACTGAAGCTTTCTTT
J gene: TRBJ1-1; D gene: TRBD1; CDR3 length: 16; V gene: TRBV6-6; clone size: .; CDR3 protein: CASNSGQGASFTEAFF; CDR3 DNA: TGTGCCAGCAATTCAGGGCAGGGGGCGTCGTTCACTGAAGCTTTCTTT
J gene: TRBJ2-3; D gene: .; CDR3 length: 15; V gene: TRBV6-4; clone size: .; CDR3 protein: CASSDGGGSTDTQYF; CDR3 DNA: TGTGCCAGCAGTGACGGCGGCGGCAGCACAGATACGCAGTATTTT
J gene: TRBJ2-7; D gene: .; CDR3 length: 12; V gene: TRBV2; clone size: .; CDR3 protein: CASSATRYEQYF; CDR3 DNA: TGTGCCAGCAGTGCCACTAGATACGAGCAGTACTTC
J gene: TRBJ2-7; D gene: .; CDR3 length: 16; V gene: TRBV25-1; clone size: .; CDR3 protein: CASSVRTGQGIVEQYF; CDR3 DNA: TGTGCCAGCAGTGTTAGGACGGGGCAGGGGATCGTCGAGCAGTACTTC
J gene: TRBJ1-6; D gene: TRBD1; CDR3 length: 19; V gene: TRBV11-2; clone size: .; CDR3 protein: CASSLGGAGGLSYNSPLHF; CDR3 DNA: TGTGCCAGCAGCTTAGGGGGGGCAGGGGGCCTCTCCTATAATTCACCCCTCCACTTT
J gene: TRBJ2-7; D gene: TRBD1; CDR3 length: 15; V gene: TRBV19; clone size: .; CDR3 protein: CASSTGQGLSYEQYF; CDR3 DNA: TGTGCCAGTAGTACGGGACAGGGACTATCCTACGAGCAGTACTTC
J gene: TRBJ1-5; D gene: .; CDR3 length: 15; V gene: TRBV6-1; clone size: .; CDR3 protein: CASSEVRGTPQPQHF; CDR3 DNA: TGTGCCAGCAGTGAAGTAAGGGGTACCCCTCAGCCCCAGCATTTT
J gene: TRBJ2-7; D gene: TRBD1; CDR3 length: 12; V gene: TRBV12-3/TRBV12-4; clone size: .; CDR3 protein: CASSRTGGGQYF; CDR3 DNA: TGTGCCAGCAGTCGGACAGGGGGCGGGCAGTACTTC
J gene: TRBJ1-5; D gene: .; CDR3 length: 15; V gene: TRBV6-5; clone size: .; CDR3 protein: CASITGLGRNQPQHF; CDR3 DNA: TGTGCCAGCATTACCGGACTTGGGAGGAATCAGCCCCAGCATTTT
J gene: TRBJ2-5; D gene: TRBD1; CDR3 length: 13; V gene: TRBV5-4; clone size: .; CDR3 protein: CASSLQGQETQYF; CDR3 DNA: TGTGCCAGCAGCTTACAGGGGCAAGAGACCCAGTACTTC
J gene: TRBJ2-5; D gene: .; CDR3 length: 15; V gene: TRBV5-1; clone size: .; CDR3 protein: CASSLGQGPGETQYF; CDR3 DNA: TGCGCCAGCAGCTTGGGACAAGGGCCGGGGGAGACCCAGTACTTC
J gene: TRBJ1-4; D gene: .; CDR3 length: 17; V gene: TRBV4-1; clone size: .; CDR3 protein: CASSHSKVGNRREKLFF; CDR3 DNA: TGCGCCAGCAGCCACTCAAAGGTCGGGAACCGGAGGGAAAAACTGTTTTTT
J gene: TRBJ2-3; D gene: TRBD2; CDR3 length: 15; V gene: TRBV28; clone size: .; CDR3 protein: CASSHGTSGSGTQYF; CDR3 DNA: TGTGCCAGCAGTCATGGGACTAGCGGGAGTGGGACGCAGTATTTT
J gene: TRBJ1-1; D gene: .; CDR3 length: 15; V gene: TRBV7-9; clone size: .; CDR3 protein: CASSPHGGANTEAFF; CDR3 DNA: TGTGCCAGCAGCCCCCACGGGGGGGCGAACACTGAAGCTTTCTTT
J gene: TRBJ2-5; D gene: TRBD1; CDR3 length: 15; V gene: TRBV15; clone size: .; CDR3 protein: CATSSGTGLQETQYF; CDR3 DNA: TGTGCCACCAGCTCGGGGACAGGTCTCCAAGAGACCCAGTACTTC
J gene: TRBJ2-7; D gene: .; CDR3 length: 12; V gene: TRBV5-4; clone size: few; CDR3 protein: CASSLDGYEQYF; CDR3 DNA: TGTGCCAGCAGCTTGGACGGCTACGAGCAGTACTTC
J gene: TRBJ2-5; D gene: .; CDR3 length: 16; V gene: TRBV15; clone size: .; CDR3 protein: CATSREKGQVWETQYF; CDR3 DNA: TGTGCCACCAGCAGAGAGAAGGGGCAGGTTTGGGAGACCCAGTACTTC
J gene: TRBJ1-5; D gene: .; CDR3 length: 14; V gene: TRBV28; clone size: .; CDR3 protein: CAIQTGLWNQPQHF; CDR3 DNA: TGTGCCATCCAAACAGGGTTATGGAATCAGCCCCAGCATTTT
J gene: TRBJ2-7; D gene: TRBD2; CDR3 length: 14; V gene: TRBV4-3; clone size: .; CDR3 protein: CASKERESSYEQYF; CDR3 DNA: TGCGCCAGCAAGGAGCGGGAGAGCTCCTACGAGCAGTACTTC
J gene: TRBJ2-1; D gene: TRBD1; CDR3 length: 16; V gene: TRBV5-1; clone size: .; CDR3 protein: CASSLGQGVSYNEQFF; CDR3 DNA: TGCGCCAGCAGCTTGGGACAGGGGGTGTCCTACAATGAGCAGTTCTTC
J gene: TRBJ2-1; D gene: TRBD1; CDR3 length: 14; V gene: TRBV28; clone size: .; CDR3 protein: CASSRGQGYNEQFF; CDR3 DNA: TGTGCCAGCAGTCGTGGACAGGGCTACAATGAGCAGTTCTTC
J gene: TRBJ1-1; D gene: .; CDR3 length: 17; V gene: TRBV21-1; clone size: once; CDR3 protein: CASSKGMVGHWNTEAFF; CDR3 DNA: TGTGCCAGCAGCAAAGGAATGGTGGGACACTGGAACACTGAAGCTTTCTTT
J gene: TRBJ1-2; D gene: .; CDR3 length: 16; V gene: TRBV28; clone size: .; CDR3 protein: CASSPLGTNLNYGYTF; CDR3 DNA: TGTGCCAGCAGCCCCCTCGGGACTAACTTAAACTATGGCTACACCTTC
J gene: TRBJ2-1; D gene: .; CDR3 length: 14; V gene: TRBV7-8; clone size: .; CDR3 protein: CASRRDPTGNEQFF; CDR3 DNA: TGTGCCAGCAGGCGGGACCCGACCGGCAATGAGCAGTTCTTC
J gene: TRBJ2-7; D gene: .; CDR3 length: 14; V gene: TRBV27; clone size: .; CDR3 protein: CASSLGQGGYEQYF; CDR3 DNA: TGTGCCAGCAGTTTAGGACAAGGCGGATACGAGCAGTACTTC
J gene: TRBJ1-4; D gene: TRBD1; CDR3 length: 13; V gene: TRBV19; clone size: once; CDR3 protein: CASKGDRNEKLFF; CDR3 DNA: TGTGCCAGTAAGGGGGACAGAAATGAAAAACTGTTTTTT
J gene: TRBJ1-1; D gene: .; CDR3 length: 13; V gene: TRBV27; clone size: .; CDR3 protein: CASSRGRGTEAFF; CDR3 DNA: TGTGCCAGCAGTCGCGGTAGGGGCACTGAAGCTTTCTTT
J gene: TRBJ1-1; D gene: TRBD1; CDR3 length: 11; V gene: TRBV6-5; clone size: .; CDR3 protein: CASKQTGRAFF; CDR3 DNA: TGTGCCAGCAAACAGACAGGGAGAGCTTTCTTT
J gene: TRBJ1-6; D gene: TRBD1; CDR3 length: 15; V gene: TRBV19; clone size: .; CDR3 protein: CASSLGQGFASPLHF; CDR3 DNA: TGTGCCAGTAGCCTGGGACAGGGTTTTGCGTCACCCCTCCACTTT
J gene: TRBJ1-2; D gene: .; CDR3 length: 14; V gene: TRBV3-1/TRBV3-2; clone size: .; CDR3 protein: CASSQDSGVYGYTF; CDR3 DNA: TGTGCCAGCAGCCAAGATTCCGGGGTCTATGGCTACACCTTC
J gene: TRBJ1-1; D gene: TRBD1; CDR3 length: 15; V gene: TRBV19; clone size: .; CDR3 protein: CASRPSDRVDTEAFF; CDR3 DNA: TGTGCCAGTAGACCCTCGGACAGGGTTGACACTGAAGCTTTCTTT
J gene: TRBJ2-5; D gene: TRBD2; CDR3 length: 16; V gene: TRBV9; clone size: .; CDR3 protein: CASSEGGGESLETQYF; CDR3 DNA: TGTGCCAGCAGCGAGGGCGGGGGAGAATCCCTTGAGACCCAGTACTTC
J gene: TRBJ1-2; D gene: .; CDR3 length: 13; V gene: TRBV7-9; clone size: .; CDR3 protein: CASSLQGSYGYTF; CDR3 DNA: TGTGCCAGCAGCTTACAGGGGTCCTATGGCTACACCTTC
J gene: TRBJ1-5; D gene: .; CDR3 length: 15; V gene: TRBV4-1; clone size: .; CDR3 protein: CASSQTGLGNQPQHF; CDR3 DNA: TGCGCCAGCAGCCAGACCGGACTCGGCAATCAGCCCCAGCATTTT
J gene: TRBJ1-4; D gene: .; CDR3 length: 16; V gene: TRBV7-2; clone size: few; CDR3 protein: CASSRGLATVDEKLFF; CDR3 DNA: TGTGCCAGCAGCCGGGGATTGGCAACGGTGGATGAAAAACTGTTTTTT
J gene: TRBJ2-1; D gene: .; CDR3 length: 15; V gene: TRBV11-3; clone size: .; CDR3 protein: CASSLGRVGSSEQFF; CDR3 DNA: TGTGCCAGCAGCTTAGGCAGGGTCGGCTCTAGTGAGCAGTTCTTC
J gene: TRBJ2-7; D gene: .; CDR3 length: 15; V gene: TRBV19; clone size: .; CDR3 protein: CASSPPSQGRYEQYF; CDR3 DNA: TGTGCCAGTAGCCCTCCTTCACAGGGGAGGTACGAGCAGTACTTC
J gene: TRBJ1-1; D gene: .; CDR3 length: 14; V gene: TRBV7-3; clone size: .; CDR3 protein: CASSLSGARTEAFF; CDR3 DNA: TGTGCCAGCAGCTTATCAGGGGCTAGGACTGAAGCTTTCTTT
J gene: TRBJ2-5; D gene: TRBD2; CDR3 length: 11; V gene: TRBV20-1; clone size: .; CDR3 protein: CSASPSGRLYF; CDR3 DNA: TGCAGTGCTAGTCCCAGCGGGAGGCTTTACTTC
J gene: TRBJ2-5; D gene: TRBD2; CDR3 length: 14; V gene: TRBV6-5; clone size: .; CDR3 protein: CASRKTSGRETQYF; CDR3 DNA: TGTGCCAGCAGGAAGACTAGCGGGAGAGAGACCCAGTACTTC
J gene: TRBJ2-5; D gene: TRBD2; CDR3 length: 16; V gene: TRBV11-3; clone size: .; CDR3 protein: CASSLVLAGGRETQYF; CDR3 DNA: TGTGCCAGCAGCTTAGTCCTAGCGGGAGGTAGGGAGACCCAGTACTTC
J gene: TRBJ1-1; D gene: .; CDR3 length: 16; V gene: TRBV7-8; clone size: .; CDR3 protein: CASSFTIRQDGSEAFF; CDR3 DNA: TGTGCCAGCAGCTTTACTATTAGACAGGACGGATCTGAAGCTTTCTTT
J gene: TRBJ1-2; D gene: .; CDR3 length: 15; V gene: TRBV7-2; clone size: .; CDR3 protein: CASSYNYREGGGYTF; CDR3 DNA: TGTGCCAGCAGCTATAATTACAGGGAAGGAGGCGGCTACACCTTC
J gene: TRBJ1-5; D gene: TRBD1; CDR3 length: 13; V gene: TRBV24-1; clone size: few; CDR3 protein: CATSDSQGQPQHF; CDR3 DNA: TGTGCCACCAGTGACTCACAGGGGCAGCCCCAGCATTTT